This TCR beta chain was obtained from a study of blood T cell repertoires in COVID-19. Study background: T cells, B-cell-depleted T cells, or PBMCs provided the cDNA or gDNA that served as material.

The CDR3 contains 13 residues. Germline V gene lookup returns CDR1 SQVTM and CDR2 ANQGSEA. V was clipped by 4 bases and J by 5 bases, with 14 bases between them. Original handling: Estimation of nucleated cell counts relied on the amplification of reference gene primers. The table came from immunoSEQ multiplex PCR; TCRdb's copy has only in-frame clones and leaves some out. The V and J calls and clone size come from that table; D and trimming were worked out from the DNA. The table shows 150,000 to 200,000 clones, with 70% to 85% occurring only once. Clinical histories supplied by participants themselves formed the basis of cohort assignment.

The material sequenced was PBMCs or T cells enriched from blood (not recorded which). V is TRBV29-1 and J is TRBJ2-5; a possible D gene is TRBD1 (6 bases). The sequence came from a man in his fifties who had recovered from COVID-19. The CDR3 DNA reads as TGCAGCGTTGTCGGGACAATCGGCGAGACCCAGTACTTC. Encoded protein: CSVVGTIGETQYF.